Following are 18 T cell receptor beta chains from one sample sequenced in a study of blood T cell repertoires in COVID-19. Clones were read by immunoSEQ multiplex PCR, and TCRdb kept only the in-frame ones, dropping some. The sample carries about 380,000 clones, more than 75% recorded once. Sequenced: PBMCs or T cells enriched from blood (not recorded which). The receptors were sampled from a woman between 18 and 30 years old who had recovered from COVID-19.

The chain employs TRBV7-3 and TRBJ2-1; 11 bases map to TRBD2. Germline lookup yields CDR1 SGHTA and CDR2 FQGTGA. This CDR3 comprises 15 residues. After removal of 5 bases from V and 3 bases from J, the junction contained 3 bases not matched to a gene. CDR3 in DNA: TGTGCCAGCAGCGAAGGGACTAGCGGCTACAATGAGCAGTTCTTC. Its translation is CASSEGTSGYNEQFF.

This chain joins TRBV9 and TRBJ2-7; 9 bases are shared with TRBD1. V lost 0 bases to trimming and J lost 4 bases; unmatched junction nucleotides: 2. Germline-derived CDR1 and CDR2 are SGDLS and YYNGEE. CDR3 length: 14 amino acids. The DNA for the CDR3 is TGTGCCAGCAGCGTAGTGGGACAGGGTTACGAGCAGTACTTC. Translation: CASSVVGQGYEQYF.

The genes are TRBV6-5 and TRBJ1-1, with 8 bases that match TRBD1. Germline assignment: CDR1 MNHEY and CDR2 SVGAGI. V shed 6 bases, J shed 6 bases, and the junction held 12 bases outside the gene matches. This CDR3 has 15 residues. The CDR3 loop reads CASRRDRSGLAEAFF. The CDR3 DNA reads as TGTGCCAGCAGACGGGACAGGTCGGGTTTAGCTGAAGCTTTCTTT.

This clone was detected only once. The chain uses TRBV5-6 and TRBJ1-2, with 7 bases fitting TRBD1. V lost 5 bases and J lost 0; bases outside the gene matches: 7. Germline values: CDR1 SGHDT, CDR2 YYEEEE. The CDR3 runs to 15 residues. Here the CDR3 DNA reads TGTGCCAGCAGGTTACAGGGGACAGCTAACTATGGCTACACCTTC. This encodes CASRLQGTANYGYTF.

This clone appeared a single time. The chain combines TRBV4-1 with TRBJ1-1; the match to TRBD1 covers 7 bases. V dropped 4 bases and J dropped 0; count of bases not matched to a gene: 8. Germline V gene lookup returns CDR1 MGHRA and CDR2 YSYEKL. CDR3 size: 16 residues. Here the CDR3 reads CASSPGTAVMNTEAFF. DNA for the CDR3: TGCGCCAGCAGCCCCGGGACAGCTGTCATGAACACTGAAGCTTTCTTT.

The V and J genes are TRBV4-3 and TRBJ2-5; TRBD2 agrees at 7 bases. J was trimmed by 4 bases and V by 4 bases; bases with no gene match: 6. CDR1 is LGHNA and CDR2 is YSLEER in the germline V gene. The CDR3 spans 14 residues. CDR3 protein: CASSRREGRETQYF. The CDR3 DNA follows: TGCGCCAGCAGCCGGAGGGAGGGTAGAGAGACCCAGTACTTC.

This chain uses TRBV7-9 with TRBJ1-2, with 9 positions matching TRBD1. CDR3 size: 14 residues. Germline V gene lookup returns CDR1 SEHNR and CDR2 FQNEAQ (reference sequence). The ends lost 5 bases at V and 7 bases at J; junction bases unmatched: 8. The DNA for the CDR3 is TGTGCCAGCAGCCTTAGACAGGGGGAGGTTGGCTACACCTTC. Translated: CASSLRQGEVGYTF.

The rearrangement links TRBV9 to TRBJ2-7, with TRBD1 matching 10 bases. CDR3 size: 14 residues. From germline, CDR1 is SGDLS and CDR2 YYNGEE. After removal of 4 bases from V and 9 bases from J, the junction contained 10 bases not matched to a gene. The CDR3 DNA follows: TGTGCCAGCAGCACTACGGGACAGGGGCTAGGGCAGTACTTC. This sequence encodes CASSTTGQGLGQYF.

V is TRBV5-4 and J is TRBJ2-1; D call uncertain. V was trimmed by 0 bases and J by 15 bases, leaving 16 bases between them. This CDR3 has 13 amino acids. Germline V CDR1 and CDR2: SGHNT, YYREEE (reference sequence). The CDR3 reads CASSLDPQASWFF. The CDR3 DNA follows: TGTGCCAGCAGCTTGGACCCCCAAGCGAGTTGGTTCTTC.

The chain joins TRBV6-5 to TRBJ1-2, with D possibly TRBD1 on 5 matching bases. This CDR3 comprises 13 residues. In germline, CDR1 is MNHEY, CDR2 SVGAGI. The germline V and J ends were trimmed by 11 bases and 7 bases, with 20 bases remaining between them. The CDR3 sequence is CAGARGTSSGYTF. The CDR3 DNA is TGTGCCGGAGCCCGAGGGACTAGCAGTGGCTACACCTTC.

The genes are TRBV11-2 and TRBJ1-4; 11 positions agree with TRBD1. V was pared by 5 bases and J by 10 bases, with 3 bases of the junction left unmatched. The germline CDR1 and CDR2 sequences are SGHAT and FQNNGV. The CDR3 length is 13 residues. The CDR3 nucleotides read TGTGCCAGCAGCCTGGGGACAGGGGGAAAACTGTTTTTT. As protein: CASSLGTGGKLFF.

The rearrangement joins TRBV5-6 to TRBJ2-5, with 8 bases fitting TRBD1. Germline CDR1 and CDR2: SGHDT and YYEEEE. CDR3 length: 13 amino acids. J lost 6 bases, V lost 4 bases, and 5 bases had no gene match. CDR3 residues: CASSQGQEKTQYF. The CDR3 DNA reads as TGTGCCAGCAGCCAGGGACAGGAGAAGACCCAGTACTTC.

This rearrangement joins TRBV7-9 to TRBJ2-3; possibly TRBD2 for D (6 bases). Trimming took off 2 bases at V and 3 bases at J, with 15 bases between the two ends. CDR1 and CDR2 (germline): SEHNR, FQNEAQ (reference sequence). The CDR3 consists of 16 residues. CDR3 bases: TGTGCCAGCAGCTTAAAGATGGCGGGGATGACAGATACGCAGTATTTT. Protein: CASSLKMAGMTDTQYF.

The rearrangement links TRBV14 to TRBJ1-2, with TRBD1 as a possible D gene (6 bases). The V gene lost 10 bases and the J gene lost 5 bases, with 11 bases spanning the gap. Per the germline V gene, CDR1 is SGHDN and CDR2 is FVKESK. CDR3 length equals 11 residues. CDR3: CAKNREYGYTF. CDR3 bases: TGTGCCAAAAACAGGGAATATGGCTACACCTTC.

This chain joins TRBV7-7 and TRBJ1-4, with D uncertain. The germline V gene encodes CDR1 SSHAT and CDR2 FNYEAQ (reference sequence). This CDR3 has 16 residues. CDR3 nucleotides: TGTGCTAGCGGCGAGGTTCCTTCCCGTCCGAATCAAAAACTGTTTTTT. This codes for CASGEVPSRPNQKLFF.

This chain links TRBV2 with TRBJ1-2; 12 positions match TRBD1. The germline gives CDR1 SNHLY, CDR2 FYNNEI. The V gene end was trimmed by 6 bases and the J gene end by 8 bases; junction bases not matched to a gene: 7. The CDR3 sequence is 14 residues long. CDR3: CASRLGQGAVGYTF. As DNA, the CDR3 is TGTGCCAGCAGGCTGGGACAGGGGGCAGTCGGCTACACCTTC.

The chain recombines TRBV12-5 with TRBJ2-3, with 13 bases lining up with TRBD2. Germline V lookup: CDR1 LGHNT, CDR2 FRNRAP. V was clipped by 7 bases and J by 5 bases; unmatched bases: 15. The CDR3 length is 18 residues. CDR3: CASAFETSGGFGKDTQYF. CDR3 nucleotides: TGTGCTAGTGCCTTTGAGACTAGCGGGGGGTTCGGCAAAGATACGCAGTATTTT.

This chain connects TRBV29-1 to TRBJ1-3; D is uncertain. The CDR3 loop spans 12 amino acids. Germline V gene data show CDR1 as SQVTM and CDR2 as ANQGSEA. The CDR3 sequence: CSAHSSGNTIYF. As DNA, the CDR3 is TGCAGTGCACACAGCTCTGGAAACACCATATATTTT.